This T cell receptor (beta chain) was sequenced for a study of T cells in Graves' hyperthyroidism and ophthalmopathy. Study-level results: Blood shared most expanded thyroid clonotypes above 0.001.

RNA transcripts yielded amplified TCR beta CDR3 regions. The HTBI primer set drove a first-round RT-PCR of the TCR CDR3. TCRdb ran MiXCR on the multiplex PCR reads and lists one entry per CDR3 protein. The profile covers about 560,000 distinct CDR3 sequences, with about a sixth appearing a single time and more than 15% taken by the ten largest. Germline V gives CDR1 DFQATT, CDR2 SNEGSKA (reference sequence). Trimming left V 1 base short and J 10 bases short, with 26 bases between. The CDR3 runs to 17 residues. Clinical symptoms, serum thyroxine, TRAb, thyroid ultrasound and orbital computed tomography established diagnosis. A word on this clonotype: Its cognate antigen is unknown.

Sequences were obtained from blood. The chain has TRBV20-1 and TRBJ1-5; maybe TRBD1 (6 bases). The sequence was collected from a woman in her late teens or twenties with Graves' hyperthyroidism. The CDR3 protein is CSARVQKGGLGVGPQHF. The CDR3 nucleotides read TGCAGTGCTAGAGTCCAGAAAGGGGGGCTGGGGGTGGGACCCCAGCATTTT.